The clone carrying this T cell receptor beta chain has only a few counts. What it recognizes is unknown. This sample was included in a study of T cell repertoires in cytomegalovirus infection. Across the whole study: As its CMV epitopes, the study selected recently identified HLA-C-restricted and well-studied HLA-B-restricted targets.

A single record per CDR3 protein comes from TCRdb applying MiXCR to the reads. The data hold approximately 110,000 distinct CDR3 sequences, with 30% observed a single time. Per germline, CDR1 LGHNA and CDR2 YSLEER. Trimming removed 4 bases at V and 0 bases at J, with 7 bases between. CDR3 size: 15 residues. Here the sequenced sample was CD8+ T cells from cultured PBMCs, taken from culture after CMV antigen stimulation. V and J are TRBV4-3 and TRBJ2-6; D is undetermined. This clonotype was obtained from a human donor in good health (CMV status not recorded). Some clones in this sample may be carry-over from other donors' samples. CDR3 protein: CASSRYRSGANVLTF. The CDR3 nucleotides are TGCGCCAGCAGCCGTTATCGCTCTGGGGCCAACGTCCTGACTTTC.